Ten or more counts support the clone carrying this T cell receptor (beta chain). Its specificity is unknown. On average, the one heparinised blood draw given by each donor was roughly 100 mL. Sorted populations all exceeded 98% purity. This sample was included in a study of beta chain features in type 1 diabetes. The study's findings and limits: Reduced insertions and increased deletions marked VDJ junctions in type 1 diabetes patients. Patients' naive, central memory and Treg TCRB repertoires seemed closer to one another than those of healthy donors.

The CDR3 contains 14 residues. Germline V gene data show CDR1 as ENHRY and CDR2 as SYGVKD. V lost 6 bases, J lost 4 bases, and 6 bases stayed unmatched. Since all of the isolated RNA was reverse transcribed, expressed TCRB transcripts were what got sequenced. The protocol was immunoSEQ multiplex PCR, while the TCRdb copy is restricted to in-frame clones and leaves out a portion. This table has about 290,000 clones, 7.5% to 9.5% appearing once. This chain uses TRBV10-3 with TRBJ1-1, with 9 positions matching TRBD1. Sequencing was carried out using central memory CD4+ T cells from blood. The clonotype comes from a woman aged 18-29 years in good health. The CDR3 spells CAIRTGGRVTEAFF. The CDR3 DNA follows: TGTGCCATCAGAACAGGGGGCAGGGTCACTGAAGCTTTCTTT.